One and the same sample provided the 18 T cell receptor beta chains below, sequenced in a study of CD4 T cells in lung cancer. This lung tissue lay as far as possible from the tumor, at least 3 cm away. The protocol was immunoSEQ multiplex PCR, while the TCRdb copy is restricted to in-frame clones and leaves out a portion. Here the sample spans approximately 11,000 clones, around 69% being singletons. Source material: normal lung tissue taken away from the tumor. Receptors were obtained from a man aged 55-75 years with non-small cell lung cancer.

The V and J genes are TRBV6-1 and TRBJ2-1; 8 bases align to TRBD1. The CDR3 length is 14 residues. V trimming: 5 bases; J trimming: 10 bases; junction bases outside the gene matches: 10. The germline V gene encodes CDR1 MNHNS and CDR2 SASEGT. In nucleotides, the CDR3 is TGTGCCAGCAGTCCCCAGGGGGCGAGGGAGGAGCAGTTCTTC. It encodes CASSPQGAREEQFF.

CDR3: CAWSVQTGHTEAFF. For the CDR3, the DNA is TGTGCCTGGAGTGTACAAACAGGGCACACTGAAGCTTTCTTT. The rearrangement joins TRBV30 to TRBJ1-1, with D possibly TRBD1 on 6 matching bases. Germline V gene sequence: CDR1 GTSNPN, CDR2 SVGIG (reference sequence). The CDR3 loop spans 14 amino acids. V was clipped by 0 bases and J by 3 bases, with 11 bases between them.

The gene calls are TRBV6-1 and TRBJ1-2; TRBD1 matches at 7 bases. After removal of 7 bases from V and 4 bases from J, the junction contained 9 bases not matched to a gene. The germline V gene encodes CDR1 MNHNS and CDR2 SASEGT. This CDR3 comprises 14 residues. CDR3 sequence (DNA): TGTGCCAGCACCGAGACAGGGACGATCTATGGCTACACCTTC. This encodes CASTETGTIYGYTF.

This clone rates as medium-sized. The rearrangement joins TRBV5-1 to TRBJ2-1; 9 bases are a match to TRBD1. Germline loops: CDR1 SGHRS, CDR2 YFSETQ. The length of the CDR3 is 15 residues. The V gene end was trimmed by 4 bases and the J gene end by 4 bases; junction bases not matched to a gene: 6. The CDR3 is CASSPGGTGYNEQFF. In DNA form, the CDR3 reads TGCGCCAGCAGCCCCGGGGGGACAGGGTACAATGAGCAGTTCTTC.

The table lists this clone with a few counts. The genes are TRBV27 and TRBJ1-1; D is ambiguous. V lost 2 bases, J lost 1 base, and 5 bases lay in between. This CDR3 contains 13 residues. Germline assignment: CDR1 MNHEY and CDR2 SMNVEV (reference sequence). The CDR3 spells CASSLTGNTEAFF. The CDR3 DNA sequence: TGTGCCAGCAGTTTAACGGGGAACACTGAAGCTTTCTTT.

The rearrangement uses TRBV2 and TRBJ2-1; D may be TRBD1 or TRBD2 (5 bases each). With 10 bases removed from V and 7 bases from J, the gap between germline ends came to 11 bases. This CDR3 is built from 11 residues. Germline V gene data show CDR1 as SNHLY and CDR2 as FYNNEI. CDR3 loop: CANRGANEQFF. For the CDR3, the DNA is TGTGCCAACAGAGGGGCAAATGAGCAGTTCTTC.

The rearrangement uses TRBV28 and TRBJ2-3; the D gene is possibly TRBD1 (6 bases). Germline loops: CDR1 MDHEN, CDR2 SYDVKM. The CDR3 is 17 amino acids. Trimming took 5 bases from V and 6 from J, leaving 24 bases between them. The CDR3 is CASSPVLKDRDWDTQYF. The CDR3 DNA is TGTGCCAGCAGTCCCGTCCTAAAGGACAGAGATTGGGATACGCAGTATTTT.

The V and J genes are TRBV2 and TRBJ1-1; possible D gene TRBD1, 6 bases. Germline values: CDR1 SNHLY, CDR2 FYNNEI. V was clipped by 8 bases and J by 1 base, with 11 bases between them. The CDR3 runs 13 residues. CDR3 protein: CASRTETNTEAFF. The CDR3 nucleotides are TGTGCCAGCCGGACAGAAACGAACACTGAAGCTTTCTTT.

This clone is medium-sized (0.01 to 0.1%). This chain links TRBV12-5 with TRBJ2-1; 10 positions agree with TRBD1. V shed 3 bases and J 7 bases; nucleotides not matched to a gene: 9. This CDR3 region has 16 residues. The germline CDR1 and CDR2 sequences are LGHNT and FRNRAP. The CDR3 DNA reads TGTGCTAGTGGTTTCGGCCTCGGGGACAGGGGTAATGAGCAGTTCTTC. This encodes CASGFGLGDRGNEQFF.

The rearrangement links TRBV20-1 to TRBJ2-7; 7 nucleotides agree with TRBD2. The V gene's germline CDR1 is DFQATT and CDR2 SNEGSKA (reference sequence). This CDR3 is 10 amino acids long. The CDR3 region has the DNA TGCAGGGGGGGGAGGGACGAGCAGTACGTC. Encoded protein: CRGGRDEQYV.

V and J are TRBV7-6 and TRBJ1-1, with D perhaps matching TRBD1 (6 bases). Trimming pared 5 bases from V and 4 bases from J, leaving 11 bases between. This CDR3 contains 13 residues. CDR1 and CDR2 from the germline V gene are SGHVS and FNYEAQ. The CDR3 is CASSPYRATEAFF. CDR3 sequence (DNA): TGTGCCAGCAGCCCTTACAGGGCCACTGAAGCTTTCTTT. Full variable domain (remainder filled in from reference TRBV7-6 and TRBJ1-1): GAGVSQSPRYKVTKRGQDVALRCDPISGHVSLYWYRQALGQGPEFLTYFNYEAQQDKSGLPNDRFSAERPEGSISTLTIQRTEQRDSAMYRCASSPYRATEAFFGQGTRLTVV.

This clone was found once. The J gene is TRBJ2-2, the V gene TRBV9; D gene unclear. The CDR3 totals 14 residues. Per germline, CDR1 SGDLS and CDR2 YYNGEE. V was pared by 1 base and J by 0 bases, with 4 bases between. The CDR3 bases are TGTGCCAGCAGCGTACGGGCGAACACCGGGGAGCTGTTTTTT. This codes for CASSVRANTGELFF.

The V and J genes are TRBV11-1 and TRBJ1-1; D possibly corresponds to TRBD1 (6 bases). The germline V gene has CDR1 SGHAT and CDR2 FQDESV (reference sequence). V was clipped by 8 bases and J by 0 bases, with 19 bases between them. The CDR3 covers 16 residues. For the CDR3, the DNA is TGTGCCAGCCATCCGGGACAAGGTCCCATGAACACTGAAGCTTTCTTT. Its protein product is CASHPGQGPMNTEAFF.

In its sample, this clone was seen once. The gene calls are TRBV5-5 and TRBJ1-1, with D unresolved. The CDR3 totals 14 residues. Trimming cost V 1 base and J 1 base, with 8 bases left between them. Per the germline V gene, CDR1 is SGHKS and CDR2 is YYEKEE (reference sequence). CDR3 nucleotides: TGTGCCAGCAGCTTGTCCATCCCGAACACTGAAGCTTTCTTT. As protein: CASSLSIPNTEAFF.

This clone has just a few counts. The DNA for the CDR3 is TGTGCCAGCAGCTTGGCGGTCGGGAGTGGGCACGAGCAGTACTTC. Residues: CASSLAVGSGHEQYF. The chain uses TRBV5-5 and TRBJ2-7; D may be TRBD2 (6 bases). V was pared by 0 bases and J by 5 bases, with 15 bases between. Germline V gives CDR1 SGHKS, CDR2 YYEKEE (reference sequence). CDR3 size: 15 residues.

By share of the sample, this clone is medium-sized. The gene calls are TRBV13 and TRBJ2-1, with 9 nucleotides matching TRBD2. This CDR3 contains 16 residues. The J segment lost 4 bases and the V segment lost 4 bases, leaving 8 bases of the junction unmatched. Germline CDR1 and CDR2: PRHDT and FYEKMQ (reference sequence). The CDR3 reads CASSSNRLAVYNEQFF. The CDR3 DNA reads TGTGCCAGCAGCTCCAACCGACTAGCGGTGTACAATGAGCAGTTCTTC.

The chain employs TRBV6-6 and TRBJ1-4; TRBD1 aligns across 7 bases. The CDR3 is 15 residues long. Germline CDR1 and CDR2: MNHNY and SVGAGI (reference sequence). Unmatched junction bases numbered 6, after V lost 0 bases and J lost 8 bases. The CDR3, as DNA: TGTGCCAGCAGTTACTCGAACAGGGGTAACGAAAAACTGTTTTTT. Protein sequence: CASSYSNRGNEKLFF.

The chain is built from TRBV19 and TRBJ1-5; no firm D call. Germline CDR1 is LNHDA and CDR2 is SQIVND (reference sequence). V was pared by 5 bases and J by 1 base, with 9 bases between. The CDR3 loop spans 14 amino acids. The CDR3 sequence: CASSPGGSNQPQHF. DNA for the CDR3: TGTGCCAGTAGTCCCGGAGGGAGCAATCAGCCCCAGCATTTT.